The sequence of this T cell receptor beta chain was determined in a study of cytomegalovirus exposure and HLA in healthy donors (dated by TCRdb to the late 2010s). About the full investigation: An earlier analysis of around 600 of the donors reported 250 to 350 Gb of sequence data and around 120 million unique TCR beta sequences from 150 million to 200 million T cells. An early release that covered fewer than 750 HLA-typed donors contained approximately 300 gigabases of sequencing data and 75 million to 100 million unique TCR sequences. The genetic ancestry cluster associated with self-reported Caucasian donors included over 80% of the 398 genotyped donors. The study was designed to test whether signatures of past pathogen exposure could be identified by cataloging public T cell receptors. The study profiled the T cell repertoires of about 720 subjects by immunosequencing and related them to cytomegalovirus serostatus. A separate validation cohort of roughly 130 different subjects was used in addition to the 666-subject first cohort. The study combined high-throughput TCR immunosequencing, statistical association of individual TCRs with disease status, and machine learning to predict cytomegalovirus infection status. A later analysis re-analyzed previously published TCR beta repertoires from several hundred donors and added high-resolution HLA genotyping to study TCR occurrence patterns. Rather than using new phenotypic data, the later analysis identified candidate immune exposures from TCR beta sequences and from how often those sequences occurred across donors. To decide whether each TCR beta V gene segment behaved as functional or pseudogenic, an earlier analysis of 587 of the donors relied on high-throughput TCR beta sequencing. Donor age, sex, ethnicity and CMV serostatus were compiled alongside the repertoire data. A later genetic analysis used genome-wide SNP genotypes for about 60% of the 666 donors, treating that subset as a discovery cohort. Every discovery cohort repertoire had been produced on one sequencing platform. HLA typing included class I and class II loci at four-digit resolution. Typing coverage differed by locus: A, B, C, DRB1 and DQB1 were typed in roughly 620-630 donors, DQA1 in 522, DPA1 in some 610, and DPB1 in 472. Because of strong linkage in the cohort, roughly five DR-DQ haplotypes were treated as single units for association and clustering. On average, around 200,000 unique TCR beta nucleotide sequences were sequenced per donor among 300 to 500 genotyped donors of the cohort, with 15% to 20% of those sequences being non-productive.

What the research found in general, with its limitations: A later analysis found that HLA-associated TCR beta chains were more clonally expanded and had lower generation probabilities than equally common non-associated chains. In a later genetic analysis, a missense DCLRE1C variant was associated with V-gene and J-gene trimming of TCR beta chains, and the association was replicated in an independent cohort. Sequencing depth was assumed to be roughly uniform across donors in the presence/absence analyses, though that assumption may not hold. Broadly in line with IMGT annotations, most TCR beta V segments showed up in productive rearrangements about 90% or about 30% of the time in an earlier analysis of a few hundred of the donors. A few of the identified cytomegalovirus-associated TCR beta chains were confirmed in vitro to be specific for cytomegalovirus antigens. A later genetic analysis reported fewer N-insertions in productive TCRs among donors in an Asian-associated ancestry cluster than the roughly 720-donor mean. A later analysis found that most CMV-associated TCR beta chains appeared HLA-restricted, with HLA associations seemingly driven largely by CMV exposure. Across donors, most TCR sequences were observed very rarely, whereas some public TCRs were present in many individuals. Linkage disequilibrium might explain the correlated functional status among segregating V segments, but an unknown experimental factor could not be excluded. Because some donors lacked HLA typing at each locus, the association tests relied only on the typed subset. At a false discovery rate of 0.05, a later analysis linked some 18,000 TCR beta sequences to specific HLA alleles. CMV serostatus was the only immune exposure information available for the cohort. The authors suggested that the approach could potentially be generalized to other disease states and immunological phenotypes. A total of roughly 160 TCR beta chains were listed by the study as associated with cytomegalovirus. In a later analysis, the rate of TCR association differed among HLA loci, with DRB1 alleles having the most associated TCRs and HLA-C alleles having the fewest. A further reported finding was that TCR beta sequences accurately predicted the HLA-A and HLA-B alleles for most subjects in the first cohort. Assigning TCR associations to individual alleles was difficult when HLA alleles, especially DR and DQ, strongly co-occurred. A cluster of highly shared sequence variants was judged likely to represent a technical artifact of the sequencing pipeline. The classifier was reported to diagnose cytomegalovirus status with high specificity and sensitivity in both the original cohort and the validation cohort. In this cohort, only TCR beta chains were sequenced, and detectable features were limited by the absence of alpha or paired-chain data. Because counts were too low, more than 15 rarely observed V segments, including chromosome 9 orphons, were excluded from the earlier analysis of 587 of the donors. According to a later analysis, parvovirus B19, influenza, CMV and Epstein-Barr virus appeared linked to several top co-occurrence clusters.

The cohort was made up of approximately 700 healthy bone marrow donors. Cohort members were all nominally healthy when sampled, although unrecorded immune exposures were likely present. The donor was CMV seropositive and was included in the group of 270 or so seropositive cohort members. Every donor gave a peripheral blood sample, and the peripheral blood mononuclear cells from that sample were used for TCR beta sequencing. The Qiagen DNeasy Blood Extraction Kit was used to extract genomic DNA from the blood cell samples. This clone was observed a few times. The clone's antigen remains unknown. No quality values exist for individual bases; no much larger clone is one base distant. Library generation was performed with the immunoSEQ multiplex PCR assay. A mixture of 60 forward primers for TCR Vbeta segments and 13 reverse primers for TCR Jbeta segments was used in the multiplex PCR. The CDR3 region of rearranged TCR beta genes was amplified from genomic DNA with a multiplex PCR assay. On the Illumina HiSeq System, the amplified TCR beta libraries were sequenced as 87-base-pair reads. The paper's processing steps were these. In a later analysis, approximately 74 million unique TCR beta chains were counted across the roughly 610 repertoires, and some 10 million of these chains were shared by at least two donors. Raw reads were error-corrected and collapsed into unique sequences by a nearest-neighbor algorithm in which closely related sequences were merged to remove PCR and sequencing errors. To assign V, D and J gene segments, CDR3 sequences were aligned to IMGT reference sequences. For a sequence to be retained, at least a six-nucleotide match to both a V gene segment and a J gene segment was required. Rearrangements were called productive when the CDR3 lacked stop codons and stayed in frame with V and J; all others were non-productive. CDR3 was defined by IMGT convention, running from the second conserved V-encoded cysteine to the conserved J-encoded phenylalanine. The earlier analysis of approximately 590 of the donors excluded any sequence lacking an unambiguous match to a single V gene segment. An earlier analysis of several hundred of the donors called V segments functional above 56.7% productive rearrangements and segregating when the between-donor standard deviation exceeded 5%. To diagnose cytomegalovirus status from the catalog of TCR beta chain sequences, a statistical classification framework was built. A later analysis assigned V and J genes by comparing TCR nucleotide sequences with IMGT/GENE-DB human TR gene sequences. A later analysis assigned CDR3 sequences and most-parsimonious VDJ recombination scenarios with the TCRdist pipeline. In a later analysis, every TCR beta chain was defined by the combination of its CDR3 amino acid sequence and its V-gene family, and reads without a unique V-gene family were dropped. A later analysis removed 600 or so highly shared, low-generation-probability nucleotide sequences to deal with suspected cross-contamination and a sequencing artifact. In a later analysis, a clonal expansion index for each public chain was calculated from normalized within-repertoire ranks of inferred template counts. In a later analysis, generation probabilities were computed using a VDJ recombination model fitted to out-of-frame rearrangements, and the results were checked against IGoR. In a later analysis, TCR-TCR, TCR-HLA and TCR-CMV co-occurrence was scored with hypergeometric tests, and a repertoire-size bias correction was applied to TCR pairs. In a later analysis, false discovery rates were estimated by permuting HLA or CMV assignments 20 times. In a later analysis, co-occurring TCRs were grouped using DBSCAN, and TCRdist sequence similarity was added for clustering within HLA-allele-positive subsets. Co-occurrence clustering excluded repertoires with fewer than 30,000 or more than 120,000 public chains, plus five with anomalous nucleotide sharing. TCRdb re-hosts the immuneACCESS table, in-frame sequences only. Its copies lack some clones; in the studies checked, an unresolved V gene accounts for under half of them, and the cause for the rest is not known. V, J and clone size derive from that table, while D and trimming were established from the DNA sequence. The sample table contains more than 80,000 clones; only one count was recorded for less than 80% of them. The top ten clones comprise approximately 4% of the sample.

This TCR came from a woman between 35 and 50 years old in good health and CMV-seropositive. Sequenced input: PBMCs.

In nucleotide form, the sequence is TGCACCAGCGGCTGGAGGACAGGGGGCAGGACAGATACGCAGTATTTT. The encoded protein is CTSGWRTGGRTDTQYF. This chain is built from TRBV1 and TRBJ2-3; the table's D call TRBD1 went unverified against the DNA. TRBV1 is marked as a pseudogene. The CDR3 runs 16 amino acids, cysteine and phenylalanine included. Of the read, only the CDR3 DNA is kept; its 48 bases are in frame from base 1.